This TCR beta chain was sequenced in a study of T cells in Graves' hyperthyroidism and ophthalmopathy. Extraction of PBMCs used approximately 10 ml of fresh peripheral blood. Researchers amplified the TCR beta CDR3 regions from RNA transcripts. Researchers ran a first-round RT-PCR on the TCR CDR3 using the HTBI primer set. Each CDR3 protein gets one entry after TCRdb re-called the multiplex PCR reads with MiXCR. The repertoire consists of 300,000 to 350,000 distinct CDR3 sequences, with 21% occurring once and the leading ten covering about 50%. The CDR3 contains 19 residues. Germline V gives CDR1 MDHEN, CDR2 SYDVKM. V was shortened by 2 bases and J by 4 bases, with 26 bases between the two germline ends. This clonotype was seen many times.

This sequence was found in a woman in her fifties or sixties with Graves' hyperthyroidism. The chain couples TRBV28 to TRBJ1-1; D ambiguous. The source material was blood. CDR3 sequence reads: CASSLGLSRFPQLGTEAFF. CDR3 DNA sequence: TGTGCCAGCAGTTTAGGGTTATCCCGCTTCCCGCAATTGGGCACTGAAGCTTTCTTT.